This entry lists 14 T cell receptor beta chains sequenced from one sample in a study of glioma-infiltrating T cells after dendritic cell vaccination (dated by TCRdb to 2016 to 2017). Explained via the paper, the time point label denotes: after dendritic cell vaccination, including at tumor progression/relapse. Receptor amplification or capture employed the immunoSEQ multiplex PCR assay. TCRdb provides this immuneACCESS table in a form limited to in-frame rearrangements. Some clones are lacking; in checked studies, under half of them reflect an unresolved V gene, and why the rest are absent is not known. This sample comprises tens of thousands of clones, about 88% of them detected only once. Around 5% of the sample lies in the top ten. The sample here was blood, taken after dendritic cell vaccination. The receptors were gathered from a human donor with glioblastoma.

Regarding this clone: The junction does not match germline at one end; this may be a read error. The V gene is TRBV2, the J gene TRBJ1-5; 12 nucleotides match TRBD1. Per the germline V gene, CDR1 is SNHLY and CDR2 is FYNNEI. The CDR3 totals 15 residues. In DNA, the CDR3 is TGTGCCAGCGGTGAAGGGACAGGGGGCGCGCAGCCCCAGCATTTT. This sequence encodes CASGEGTGGAQPQHF.

The chain has TRBV7-9 and TRBJ2-1; D remains ambiguous. V lost 4 bases and J lost 6, with 16 bases in between. CDR1 SEHNR and CDR2 FQNEAQ come from the germline V gene (reference sequence). This CDR3 comprises 15 residues. The CDR3 region is CASSWSVGLSNEQFF. The CDR3 nucleotides are TGTGCCAGCAGCTGGAGTGTGGGTCTGAGCAATGAGCAGTTCTTC.

The V call is TRBV6-5, the J call TRBJ1-5; 9 nucleotides align to TRBD1. The CDR3 has 15 residues. The V segment lost 4 bases and the J segment 1 base; nucleotides outside the gene matches: 2. Germline V gene sequence: CDR1 MNHEY, CDR2 SVGAGI. CDR3 sequence reads: CASSSGQGSNQPQHF. Here the CDR3 DNA reads TGTGCCAGCAGTTCCGGACAGGGGAGCAATCAGCCCCAGCATTTT.

V gene TRBV6-1 combines with J gene TRBJ1-2; possibly TRBD1 for D (6 bases). CDR1 and CDR2 from the germline V gene are MNHNS and SASEGT. The CDR3 is 15 amino acids. V lost 0 bases to trimming and J lost 4 bases, with 12 bases between them. The CDR3 sequence: CASSEATGQGYGYTF. CDR3 nucleotides: TGTGCCAGCAGTGAAGCGACGGGACAAGGCTATGGCTACACCTTC.

V is TRBV11-1 and J is TRBJ2-5, with TRBD2 matching over 7 bases. The germline V gene has CDR1 SGHAT and CDR2 FQDESV (reference sequence). The trim removed 8 bases at V and 5 bases at J, leaving 8 bases unmatched. CDR3 length: 13 residues. This chain's CDR3 is CASGSGEAETQYF. CDR3 nucleotide sequence: TGTGCCAGCGGGAGCGGGGAGGCGGAGACCCAGTACTTC.

V usage is TRBV7-9 and J usage is TRBJ2-2, with 9 positions matching TRBD2. CDR3 length: 17 amino acids. Germline-derived CDR1 and CDR2 are SEHNR and FQNEAQ (reference sequence). V lost 5 bases and J lost 2; bases outside the gene matches: 9. In DNA, the CDR3 is TGTGCCAGCAGCCTAACGTCGACTAGCGGAAACACCGGGGAGCTGTTTTTT. It specifies CASSLTSTSGNTGELFF. Variable domain in full (rest from reference TRBV7-9 and TRBJ2-2): DTGVSQNPRHKITKRGQNVTFRCDPISEHNRLYWYRQTLGQGPEFLTYFQNEAQLEKSRLLSDRFSAERPKGSFSTLEIQRTEQGDSAMYLCASSLTSTSGNTGELFFGEGSRLTVL.

This sequence joins TRBV19 and TRBJ2-7; 7 nucleotides match TRBD1. Unmatched junction bases numbered 10, after V lost 4 bases and J lost 1 base. This CDR3 region has 16 residues. Germline V gives CDR1 LNHDA, CDR2 SQIVND (reference sequence). CDR3 amino acids: CASSTTYRDRSYEQYF. The DNA for the CDR3 is TGTGCCAGTAGTACCACCTACCGGGACAGATCCTACGAGCAGTACTTC.

As to this clone: The junction differs from germline at one of its ends, possibly a read error. This rearrangement joins TRBV9 to TRBJ2-1; no firm D call. The length of the CDR3 is 13 residues. Germline V gene sequence: CDR1 SGDLS, CDR2 YYNGEE. CDR3 protein: CASSVYSNNEQFF. For the CDR3, the DNA is TGTGCCAGCAGCGTCTACTCCAACAATGAGCAGTTCTTC.

This clone has a single count. The chain has TRBV2 and TRBJ1-4, with D unresolved. The germline V gene has CDR1 SNHLY and CDR2 FYNNEI. Trimming left V 6 bases short and J 2 bases short, with 13 bases between. CDR3 length equals 15 residues. Written as DNA, the CDR3 is TGTGCCAGCAGAAGGAGGGCACTCACTAATGAAAAACTGTTTTTT. It yields the protein CASRRRALTNEKLFF.

CDR3 in amino acids: CASSLYSGFGNTEAFF. DNA for the CDR3: TGTGCCAGCAGTTTATATTCAGGGTTCGGGAACACTGAAGCTTTCTTT. The chain uses TRBV27 and TRBJ1-1, with a weak D call TRBD1 (5 bases). Germline assignment: CDR1 MNHEY and CDR2 SMNVEV (reference sequence). With 1 base removed from V and 1 base from J, the gap between germline ends came to 13 bases. The CDR3 loop spans 16 amino acids.

The chain links TRBV7-9 to TRBJ1-2; TRBD1 might be the D (6 bases). Germline CDR1 is SEHNR and CDR2 is FQNEAQ (reference sequence). This CDR3 has 14 amino acids. V lost 5 bases and J 7 bases, leaving 17 bases between the germline ends. CDR3 DNA sequence: TGTGCCAGCAGCGTGTCATCAGGGGCCCGTGGCTACACCTTC. Translating gives CASSVSSGARGYTF.

The V call is TRBV2, the J call TRBJ1-2, with TRBD1 matching over 7 bases. Germline values: CDR1 SNHLY, CDR2 FYNNEI. The CDR3 contains 14 residues. J was trimmed by 0 bases and V by 6 bases; bases with no gene match: 4. CDR3 DNA sequence: TGTGCCAGCAGGGGGGACAGCTCTAACTATGGCTACACCTTC. Its translation: CASRGDSSNYGYTF.

This sequence joins TRBV11-2 and TRBJ2-5; TRBD2 matches at 14 bases. This CDR3 has 16 amino acids. The J segment lost 5 bases and the V segment lost 5 bases, leaving 7 bases of the junction unmatched. CDR1 is SGHAT, CDR2 FQNNGV, per germline. The CDR3 is CASSQGTSGSYETQYF. The CDR3 region has the DNA TGTGCCAGCAGCCAGGGGACTAGCGGGAGTTATGAGACCCAGTACTTC.

V gene TRBV10-3 combines with J gene TRBJ1-4, with 7 bases identical to TRBD1. The length of the CDR3 is 12 residues. Looked up from germline, CDR1 is ENHRY and CDR2 is SYGVKD. J gave up 7 bases and V 4 bases, and 0 bases lay outside the gene matches. The DNA of the CDR3 is TGTGCCATCAGTGCAGGGGGTGAAAAACTGTTTTTT. It encodes CAISAGGEKLFF.